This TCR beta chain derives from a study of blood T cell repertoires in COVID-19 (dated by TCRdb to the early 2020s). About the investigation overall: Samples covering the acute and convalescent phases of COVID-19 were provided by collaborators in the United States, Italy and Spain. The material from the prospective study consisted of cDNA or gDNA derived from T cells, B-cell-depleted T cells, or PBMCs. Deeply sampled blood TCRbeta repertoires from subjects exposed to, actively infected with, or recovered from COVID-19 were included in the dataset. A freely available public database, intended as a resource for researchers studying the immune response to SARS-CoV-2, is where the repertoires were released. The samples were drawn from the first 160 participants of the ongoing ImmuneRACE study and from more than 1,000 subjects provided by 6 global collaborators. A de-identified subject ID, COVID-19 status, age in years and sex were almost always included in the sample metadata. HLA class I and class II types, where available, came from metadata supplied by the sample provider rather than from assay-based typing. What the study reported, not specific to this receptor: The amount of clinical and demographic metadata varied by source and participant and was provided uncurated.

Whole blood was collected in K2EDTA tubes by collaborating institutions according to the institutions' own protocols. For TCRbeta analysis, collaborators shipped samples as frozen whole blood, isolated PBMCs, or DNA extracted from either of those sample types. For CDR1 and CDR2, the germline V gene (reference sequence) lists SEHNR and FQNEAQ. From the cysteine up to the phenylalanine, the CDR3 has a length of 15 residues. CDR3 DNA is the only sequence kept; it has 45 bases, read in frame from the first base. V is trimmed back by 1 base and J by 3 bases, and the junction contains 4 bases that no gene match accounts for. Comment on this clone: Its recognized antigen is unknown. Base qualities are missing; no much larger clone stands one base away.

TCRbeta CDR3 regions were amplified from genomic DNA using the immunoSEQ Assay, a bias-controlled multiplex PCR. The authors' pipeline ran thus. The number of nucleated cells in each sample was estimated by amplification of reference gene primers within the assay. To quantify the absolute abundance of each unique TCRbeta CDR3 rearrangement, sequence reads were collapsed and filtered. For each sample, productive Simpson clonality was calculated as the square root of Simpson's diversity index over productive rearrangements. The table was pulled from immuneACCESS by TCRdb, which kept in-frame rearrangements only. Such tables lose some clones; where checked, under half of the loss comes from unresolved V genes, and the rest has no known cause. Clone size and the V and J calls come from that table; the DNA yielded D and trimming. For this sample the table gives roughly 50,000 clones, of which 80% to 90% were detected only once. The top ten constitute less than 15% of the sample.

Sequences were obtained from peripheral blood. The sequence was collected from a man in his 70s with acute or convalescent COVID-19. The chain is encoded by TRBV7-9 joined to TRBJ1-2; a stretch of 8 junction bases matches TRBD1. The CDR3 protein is CASSLVSGGYYGYTF. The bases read TGTGCCAGCAGCTTAGTCTCAGGGGGCTACTATGGCTACACCTTC. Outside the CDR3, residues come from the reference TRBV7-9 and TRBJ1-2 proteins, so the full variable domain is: DTGVSQNPRHKITKRGQNVTFRCDPISEHNRLYWYRQTLGQGPEFLTYFQNEAQLEKSRLLSDRFSAERPKGSFSTLEIQRTEQGDSAMYLCASSLVSGGYYGYTFGSGTRLTVV.